Listed below are T cell receptor beta chains from one sample, sequenced in a study of cytomegalovirus exposure and HLA in healthy donors. Using immunoSEQ multiplex PCR, the repertoire was profiled, and TCRdb retains in-frame clones only, with some absent. There are 140,000 or so clones in the sample; about 84% occur only once, and over 2% lies in the top ten. Sequenced input: PBMCs. These receptors all come from a woman between 18 and 29 years old in good health and CMV-seropositive. Each CDR3 is given without its conserved first and last residue.

J gene,V gene,CDR3 protein
TRBJ1-1,TRBV15,ATSRDGQGLEAF
TRBJ1-2,TRBV6-5,ASSYLFLDKNYGYT
TRBJ1-5,TRBV4-1,ASSQVGGGAYSNQPQH
TRBJ2-7,TRBV5-5,ASSGVGGQGSHEQY
TRBJ1-3,TRBV7-8,ASSLQGAGNTIY
TRBJ1-3,TRBV4-3,ASSQDSSGNTIY
TRBJ2-7,TRBV10-1,ASSDGSSKYEQY
TRBJ1-5,TRBV19,ASNSLQGKPQH
TRBJ1-2,TRBV11-3,ASSLYTGTEGYGYT
TRBJ1-4,TRBV5-1,ASSLYGTGDRPV
TRBJ1-4,TRBV6-5,ASSHDRREKLF